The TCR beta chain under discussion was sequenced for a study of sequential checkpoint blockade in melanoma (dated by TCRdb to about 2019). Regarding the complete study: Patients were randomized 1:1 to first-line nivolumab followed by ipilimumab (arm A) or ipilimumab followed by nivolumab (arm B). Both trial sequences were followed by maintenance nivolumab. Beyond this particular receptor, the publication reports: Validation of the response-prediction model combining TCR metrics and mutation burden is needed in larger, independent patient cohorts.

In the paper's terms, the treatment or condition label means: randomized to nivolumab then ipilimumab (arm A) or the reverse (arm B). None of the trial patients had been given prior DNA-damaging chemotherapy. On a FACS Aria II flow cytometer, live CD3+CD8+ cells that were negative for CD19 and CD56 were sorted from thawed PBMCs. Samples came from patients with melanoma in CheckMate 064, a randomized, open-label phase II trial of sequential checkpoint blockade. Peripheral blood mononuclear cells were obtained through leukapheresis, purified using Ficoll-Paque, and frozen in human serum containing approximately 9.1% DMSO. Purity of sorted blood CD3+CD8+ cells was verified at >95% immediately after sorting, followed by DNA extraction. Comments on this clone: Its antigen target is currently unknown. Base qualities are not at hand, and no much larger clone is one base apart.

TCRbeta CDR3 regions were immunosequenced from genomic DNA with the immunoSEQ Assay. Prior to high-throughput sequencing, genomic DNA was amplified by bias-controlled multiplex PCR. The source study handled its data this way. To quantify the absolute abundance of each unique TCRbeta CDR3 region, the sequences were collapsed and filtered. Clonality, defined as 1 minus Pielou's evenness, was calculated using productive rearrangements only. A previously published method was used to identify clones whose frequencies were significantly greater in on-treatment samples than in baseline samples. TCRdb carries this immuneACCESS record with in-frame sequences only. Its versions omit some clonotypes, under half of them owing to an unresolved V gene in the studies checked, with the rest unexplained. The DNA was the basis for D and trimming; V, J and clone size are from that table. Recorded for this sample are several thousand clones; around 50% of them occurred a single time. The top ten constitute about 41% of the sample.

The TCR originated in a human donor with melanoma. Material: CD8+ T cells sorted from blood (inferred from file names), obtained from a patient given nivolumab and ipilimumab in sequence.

The bases are TGTGCCAGCAGTTTCCGCAGGGGGCGCGCGGGCGGGGAGCTGTTTTTT. Protein translation: CASSFRRGRAGGELFF. Recombination connected TRBV28 to TRBJ2-2, with TRBD1 identical over 8 junction bases. The CDR3 contains 16 residues, cysteine and phenylalanine counted. Only CDR3 DNA is held: 48 bases, read in frame from base 1. From V the trimming removes 3 bases and from J it removes 7 bases, while the gene matches leave 10 bases of the junction unaccounted for. Reading the germline V gene gives CDR1 MDHEN and CDR2 SYDVKM. The CDR3 plus the reference TRBV28 and TRBJ2-2 genes for the other parts give the full variable domain: DVKVTQSSRYLVKRTGEKVFLECVQDMDHENMFWYRQDPGLGLRLIYFSYDVKMKEKGDIPEGYSVSREKKERFSLILESASTNQTSMYLCASSFRRGRAGGELFFGEGSRLTVL.